The 30 T cell receptor beta chains below were found in one sample sequenced in a study of blood T cell repertoires in COVID-19. The table came from immunoSEQ multiplex PCR; TCRdb's copy has only in-frame clones and leaves some out. The table lists over 200,000 clones, approximately 80% of them singletons. Sequencing was done on a sample of peripheral blood. The receptors stem from an elderly woman with active or convalescent COVID-19.

This chain links TRBV25-1 with TRBJ1-2, with unresolved D. The CDR3 runs to 13 residues. V lost 6 bases to trimming and J lost 8 bases, with 16 bases between them. Looked up from germline, CDR1 is MGHDK and CDR2 is SYGVNS. The DNA for the CDR3 is TGTGCCAGCAGACCGGGTTTTTTGGAGGGCTACACCTTC. Translation gives CASRPGFLEGYTF.

The chain joins TRBV2 to TRBJ2-7; 9 nucleotides line up with TRBD1. The CDR3 is 14 residues long. V trimming: 7 bases; J trimming: 0 bases; junction bases outside the gene matches: 4. Looked up from germline, CDR1 is SNHLY and CDR2 is FYNNEI. CDR3 region: CASTATGGSYEQYF. For the CDR3, the DNA is TGTGCCAGCACTGCGACAGGGGGCTCCTACGAGCAGTACTTC.

The chain employs TRBV7-9 and TRBJ1-2, with D maybe TRBD1 (5 bases). This CDR3 is built from 15 residues. Trimming shortened V by 1 base and J by 5 bases, and 14 bases separated the two germline ends. CDR1 is SEHNR, CDR2 FQNEAQ, per germline (reference sequence). CDR3 residues: CASSLGRGLGYGYTF. As DNA, the CDR3 is TGTGCCAGCAGCTTAGGCCGGGGACTTGGGTATGGCTACACCTTC.

This clone was picked up a small number of times. The chain links TRBV10-3 to TRBJ1-4; weak D call: TRBD1 (5 bases). Looked up from germline, CDR1 is ENHRY and CDR2 is SYGVKD. With 6 bases removed from V and 8 bases from J, the gap between germline ends came to 13 bases. CDR3 length: 13 amino acids. The CDR3 coding sequence is TGTGCCATCAGCGAGGGGCGATGGGAAAAACTGTTTTTT. Translating it yields CAISEGRWEKLFF.

This clone occurred a few times. The V gene is TRBV6-1, the J gene TRBJ2-7; the match to TRBD1 covers 8 bases. With V trimmed by 2 bases and J by 7 bases, 4 bases remained unmatched. CDR3 length: 13 residues. Germline V lookup: CDR1 MNHNS, CDR2 SASEGT. The CDR3 spells CASSEQGAGEQYF. The DNA for the CDR3 is TGTGCCAGCAGTGAACAGGGGGCCGGGGAGCAGTACTTC.

This clone was detected only once. The V call is TRBV24-1, the J call TRBJ1-2; D is ambiguous. The CDR3 is 15 residues long. Trimming stripped 1 base from V and 4 bases from J, with 12 bases between. In germline, CDR1 is KGHDR, CDR2 SFDVKD. CDR3 DNA: TGTGCCACCAGTGATTTTGCCGGGAAGTTCTATGGCTACACCTTC. Residues: CATSDFAGKFYGYTF.

This clone was seen only once. The chain couples TRBV9 to TRBJ2-7, with 7 bases matching TRBD1. Germline V gene lookup returns CDR1 SGDLS and CDR2 YYNGEE. The CDR3 contains 14 residues. V shed 4 bases and J 0 bases; nucleotides not matched to a gene: 4. CDR3 amino acids: CASSTGQVSYEQYF. Here the CDR3 DNA reads TGTGCCAGCAGCACCGGACAGGTCTCCTACGAGCAGTACTTC.

The chain recombines TRBV10-3 with TRBJ2-3, with 7 bases matching TRBD2. The CDR3 is made up of 14 amino acids. With V trimmed by 7 bases and J by 4 bases, 8 bases remained unmatched. Looked up from germline, CDR1 is ENHRY and CDR2 is SYGVKD. The CDR3 protein is CAINSGVGADTQYF. The CDR3 DNA sequence: TGTGCCATCAACAGCGGGGTGGGCGCAGATACGCAGTATTTT.

The chain is built from TRBV30 and TRBJ1-2; the match to TRBD1 covers 11 bases. The V segment lost 7 bases and the J segment 7 bases; nucleotides outside the gene matches: 11. The germline V gene encodes CDR1 GTSNPN and CDR2 SVGIG (reference sequence). The CDR3 runs 14 residues. The CDR3 DNA reads as TGTGCCTCAGGACAGGGGGCGGAAGGTGTTGGCTACACCTTC. This sequence encodes CASGQGAEGVGYTF.

The V gene is TRBV4-3, the J gene TRBJ1-4, with 8 bases fitting TRBD1. Germline CDR1 reads LGHNA; CDR2 reads YSLEER. This CDR3 is built from 17 residues. Losses at the gene ends were 0 bases for V and 7 bases for J; bases not matched to a gene: 10. The CDR3 nucleotides are TGCGCCAGCAGCCAAGATTATAACAGGGGGAACGGTGAAAAACTGTTTTTT. Translated: CASSQDYNRGNGEKLFF.

This chain links TRBV3-1 (or the pseudogene TRBV3-2) with TRBJ1-1; TRBD1 agrees at 9 bases. V was pared by 4 bases and J by 1 base, with 10 bases of the junction left unmatched. This CDR3 has 17 amino acids. Looked up from germline, CDR1 is LGHDT and CDR2 is YNNKEL (reference sequence). DNA of the CDR3: TGTGCCAGCAGCCGCGGCCGGACAGGGGTAGGGAACACTGAAGCTTTCTTT. This encodes CASSRGRTGVGNTEAFF.

This chain uses TRBV15 with TRBJ1-1, with a possible D match to TRBD1 (5 bases). CDR1 is LNHNV and CDR2 is YYDKDF in the germline V gene (reference sequence). The germline V and J ends were trimmed by 2 bases and 4 bases, with 8 bases remaining between them. The CDR3 has 13 residues. CDR3 nucleotide sequence: TGTGCCACCAGCAGACAGGGTTCCACTGAAGCTTTCTTT. Translating gives CATSRQGSTEAFF. Full variable domain (outside the CDR3, taken from reference TRBV15 and TRBJ1-1): DAMVIQNPRYQVTQFGKPVTLSCSQTLNHNVMYWYQQKSSQAPKLLFHYYDKDFNNEADTPDNFQSRRPNTSFCFLDIRSPGLGDTAMYLCATSRQGSTEAFFGQGTRLTVV.

The chain has TRBV5-6 and TRBJ1-2; TRBD1 aligns across 7 bases. Trimming took 0 bases from V and 6 from J; bases not matched to a gene: 5. The CDR3 consists of 14 residues. Germline lookup yields CDR1 SGHDT and CDR2 YYEEEE. CDR3 in amino acids: CASSLVQGLDGYTF. The DNA of the CDR3 is TGTGCCAGCAGCTTGGTACAGGGGTTGGATGGCTACACCTTC.

The gene calls are TRBV9 and TRBJ2-7; TRBD1 agrees at 8 bases. Trimming cost V 4 bases and J 0 bases; bases outside gene matches: 9. This CDR3 has 16 amino acids. Per the germline V gene, CDR1 is SGDLS and CDR2 is YYNGEE. The CDR3 nucleotides are TGTGCCAGCAGCAAAGCCGGGACAGGTAGCTCCTACGAGCAGTACTTC. It is translated as CASSKAGTGSSYEQYF.

The chain uses TRBV3-1 (or the pseudogene TRBV3-2) and TRBJ2-7; 9 bases are shared with TRBD1. Germline assignment: CDR1 LGHDT and CDR2 YNNKEL (reference sequence). The CDR3 contains 16 residues. J gave up 4 bases and V 3 bases, and 10 bases lay outside the gene matches. CDR3 sequence: CASSQAQGAPPYEQYF. CDR3 in DNA: TGTGCCAGCAGCCAGGCACAGGGGGCACCACCTTACGAGCAGTACTTC.

This clone was seen only once. The chain is built from TRBV9 and TRBJ2-6, with no clear D. The CDR3 covers 14 residues. CDR1 SGDLS and CDR2 YYNGEE come from the germline V gene. With 5 bases removed from V and 0 bases from J, the gap between germline ends came to 6 bases. CDR3 protein: CASSADSGANVLTF. In nucleotides, the CDR3 is TGTGCCAGCAGTGCAGACTCTGGGGCCAACGTCCTGACTTTC.

V usage is TRBV27 and J usage is TRBJ2-1; the match to TRBD1 covers 8 bases. With V trimmed by 6 bases and J by 0 bases, 7 bases remained unmatched. Germline assignment: CDR1 MNHEY and CDR2 SMNVEV (reference sequence). The CDR3 length is 16 residues. The CDR3 sequence: CASRDRALSSYNEQFF. CDR3 DNA: TGTGCCAGCAGGGACAGGGCTTTGAGCTCCTACAATGAGCAGTTCTTC.

The gene calls are TRBV7-2 and TRBJ2-7, with D possibly being TRBD2 (5 bases). The CDR3 covers 13 residues. The V end lost 5 bases, the J end lost 3 bases, and 11 bases lay between the germline ends. Germline V gene sequence: CDR1 SGHTA, CDR2 FQGNSA. The CDR3 nucleotides are TGTGCCAGCAGCCCCGGACTGGGCTACGAGCAGTACTTC. It encodes CASSPGLGYEQYF.

J is TRBJ2-5 and V is TRBV7-9, with 12 positions matching TRBD1. The junction had 2 bases not matched to a gene; V was cut back by 3 bases and J by 3 bases. The germline CDR1 and CDR2 sequences are SEHNR and FQNEAQ (reference sequence). The CDR3 contains 15 residues. The chain's CDR3 is CASSLGQGAKETQYF. The CDR3 nucleotides read TGTGCCAGCAGCTTGGGACAGGGGGCTAAAGAGACCCAGTACTTC.

The chain combines TRBV11-3 with TRBJ2-3; 15 bases align to TRBD2. Looked up from germline, CDR1 is SGHNT and CDR2 is YENEEA. The CDR3 has 20 residues. V lost 4 bases and J lost 0; bases outside the gene matches: 11. The CDR3 region has the DNA TGTGCCAGCAGCTCCAGAACCGGGACTAGCGGGGGGTATAGCACAGATACGCAGTATTTT. It encodes CASSSRTGTSGGYSTDTQYF. Full variable domain (missing parts from reference TRBV11-3 and TRBJ2-3): EAGVVQSPRYKIIEKKQPVAFWCNPISGHNTLYWYLQNLGQGPELLIRYENEEAVDDSQLPKDRFSAERLKGVDSTLKIQPAELGDSAVYLCASSSRTGTSGGYSTDTQYFGPGTRLTVL.

The rearrangement uses TRBV7-3 and TRBJ2-1; 10 bases are a match to TRBD2. CDR3 length equals 15 residues. V trimming: 1 base; J trimming: 8 bases; junction bases outside the gene matches: 5. Germline-derived CDR1 and CDR2 are SGHTA and FQGTGA. The chain's CDR3 is CASSLRLAGADEQFF. In DNA, the CDR3 is TGTGCCAGCAGCTTAAGGCTAGCGGGAGCGGATGAGCAGTTCTTC.

The gene calls are TRBV28 and TRBJ2-1; TRBD2 matches at 8 bases. The CDR3 totals 15 residues. J gave up 9 bases and V 3 bases, and 10 bases lay outside the gene matches. Germline CDR1 is MDHEN and CDR2 is SYDVKM. CDR3: CASSFVSGGTGEQFF. Here the CDR3 DNA reads TGTGCCAGCAGTTTTGTGTCGGGGGGGACGGGTGAGCAGTTCTTC. Full variable domain (missing parts from reference TRBV28 and TRBJ2-1): DVKVTQSSRYLVKRTGEKVFLECVQDMDHENMFWYRQDPGLGLRLIYFSYDVKMKEKGDIPEGYSVSREKKERFSLILESASTNQTSMYLCASSFVSGGTGEQFFGPGTRLTVL.

The V call is TRBV7-2, the J call TRBJ2-7; D is uncertain. Trimming shortened V by 5 bases and J by 5 bases, and 13 bases separated the two germline ends. The CDR3 contains 13 residues. Germline V gene data show CDR1 as SGHTA and CDR2 as FQGNSA. CDR3 bases: TGTGCCAGCAGCCGGAGTTTCGTTGACGAGCAGTACTTC. Amino acid sequence: CASSRSFVDEQYF.

This chain connects TRBV7-2 to TRBJ1-1; TRBD1 matches 8 bases. The germline CDR1 and CDR2 sequences are SGHTA and FQGNSA. V lost 5 bases and J lost 3; bases outside the gene matches: 5. The CDR3 has 14 amino acids. As DNA, the CDR3 is TGTGCCAGCAGCCTAAGACAGGGGCACACTGAAGCTTTCTTT. Translation: CASSLRQGHTEAFF.

The chain joins TRBV6-5 to TRBJ1-2; 9 nucleotides line up with TRBD1. V was pared by 4 bases and J by 7 bases, with 10 bases of the junction left unmatched. Germline V gene sequence: CDR1 MNHEY, CDR2 SVGAGI. There are 15 residues in the CDR3. This chain's CDR3 is CASSFTQGALGGYTF. The CDR3 region has the DNA TGTGCCAGCAGTTTTACACAGGGGGCGCTTGGTGGCTACACCTTC.

About this clone: Sequence at one end of the junction differs from germline and may be a read error. This chain uses TRBV7-8 with TRBJ2-7; D gene ambiguous. Germline CDR1 SGHVS, CDR2 FQNEAQ. The CDR3 is 11 amino acids. The CDR3 spells CASSLGLSWFF. In nucleotides, the CDR3 is TGTGCCAGCAGCTTAGGCCTTAGTTGGTTCTTC.

The chain combines TRBV7-3 with TRBJ2-1; 10 positions agree with TRBD2. This CDR3 region has 15 residues. After removal of 3 bases from V and 2 bases from J, the junction contained 1 base not matched to a gene. Germline V gene lookup returns CDR1 SGHTA and CDR2 FQGTGA. CDR3 sequence: CASSFTSGTYNEQFF. CDR3 nucleotides: TGTGCCAGCAGCTTCACTAGCGGGACCTACAATGAGCAGTTCTTC.

The chain carries TRBV6-2 or TRBV6-3 and TRBJ2-3; tentative D call: TRBD1 (6 bases). V lost 4 bases, J lost 3 bases, and 14 bases lay in between. Per the germline V gene, CDR1 is MNHEY and CDR2 is SVGEGT. The CDR3 has 15 residues. As DNA, the CDR3 is TGTGCCAGCAGTTCGAACAGGGTGCCGACAGATACGCAGTATTTT. Residues: CASSSNRVPTDTQYF.

V usage is TRBV18 and J usage is TRBJ2-1, with a tentative D call TRBD2 (5 bases). Germline values: CDR1 KGHSH, CDR2 LQKENI. The CDR3 totals 15 residues. V lost 4 bases and J lost 2, with 12 bases in between. The CDR3 sequence: CASSLASGAYNEQFF. The CDR3 nucleotides read TGTGCCAGCTCACTTGCCAGCGGAGCCTACAATGAGCAGTTCTTC.

This rearrangement joins TRBV27 to TRBJ1-5; TRBD1 aligns across 7 bases. The CDR3 length is 14 residues. With V trimmed by 5 bases and J by 7 bases, 8 bases remained unmatched. From germline, CDR1 is MNHEY and CDR2 SMNVEV (reference sequence). The CDR3 loop is CASSQQGWGQPQHF. The CDR3 region has the DNA TGTGCCAGCAGTCAACAGGGGTGGGGACAGCCCCAGCATTTT.